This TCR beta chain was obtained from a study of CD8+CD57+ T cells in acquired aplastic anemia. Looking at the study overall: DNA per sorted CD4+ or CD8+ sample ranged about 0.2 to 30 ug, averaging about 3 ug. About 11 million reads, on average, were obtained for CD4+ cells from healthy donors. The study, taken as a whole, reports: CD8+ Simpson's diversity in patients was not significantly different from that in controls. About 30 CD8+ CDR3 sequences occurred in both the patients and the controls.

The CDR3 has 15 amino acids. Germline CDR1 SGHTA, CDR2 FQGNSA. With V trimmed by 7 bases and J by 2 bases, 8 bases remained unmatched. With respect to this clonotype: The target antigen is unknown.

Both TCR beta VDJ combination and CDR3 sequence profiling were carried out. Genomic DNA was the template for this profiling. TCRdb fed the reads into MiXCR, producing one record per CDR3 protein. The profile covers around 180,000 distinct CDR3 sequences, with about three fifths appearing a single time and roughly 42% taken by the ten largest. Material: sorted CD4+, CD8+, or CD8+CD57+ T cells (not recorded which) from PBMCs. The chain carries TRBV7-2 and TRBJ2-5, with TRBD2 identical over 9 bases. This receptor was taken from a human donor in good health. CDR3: CASTLPSGGQETQYF. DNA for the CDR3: TGTGCCAGCACCCTCCCCAGCGGGGGGCAAGAGACCCAGTACTTC.